One and the same sample provided the 7 T cell receptor beta chains below, sequenced in a study of cytomegalovirus exposure and HLA in healthy donors. Produced via immunoSEQ multiplex PCR; TCRdb's table is partial and in-frame only. The repertoire holds roughly 110,000 clones, 88% seen once, with 1.8% in the top ten. The material sequenced was PBMCs. The receptors shown here come from a woman aged 18-29 years in good health and CMV-seropositive.

The CDR3 is CASSLVLEEKLFF. The CDR3 bases are TGTGCCAGCAGCTTAGTGTTAGAAGAAAAACTGTTTTTT. J is TRBJ1-4 and V is TRBV7-9; D is unresolved. Germline loops: CDR1 SEHNR, CDR2 FQNEAQ (reference sequence). The CDR3 is 13 amino acids. V was shortened by 1 base and J by 8 bases, with 8 bases between the two germline ends. Complete variable domain (other parts from reference TRBV7-9 and TRBJ1-4): DTGVSQNPRHKITKRGQNVTFRCDPISEHNRLYWYRQTLGQGPEFLTYFQNEAQLEKSRLLSDRFSAERPKGSFSTLEIQRTEQGDSAMYLCASSLVLEEKLFFGSGTQLSVL.

The chain carries TRBV27 and TRBJ2-7; 7 bases line up with TRBD1. After removal of 4 bases from V and 3 bases from J, the junction contained 3 bases not matched to a gene. The CDR3 runs to 13 residues. The germline CDR1 and CDR2 sequences are MNHEY and SMNVEV (reference sequence). The CDR3 here is CASSSGTVYEQYF. Written as DNA, the CDR3 is TGTGCCAGCAGTTCCGGGACAGTCTACGAGCAGTACTTC.

This chain uses TRBV5-8 with TRBJ1-2; weak D call: TRBD1 (6 bases). The V and J ends lost 6 bases and 4 bases respectively, with 13 bases between them. The V gene's germline CDR1 is SGHTS and CDR2 YDEGEE. This CDR3 has 13 residues. CDR3 in amino acids: CASTLQGFYGYTF. DNA for the CDR3: TGTGCCAGCACCTTACAGGGCTTCTATGGCTACACCTTC. Using reference TRBV5-8 and TRBJ1-2 for the parts outside the CDR3, the full variable domain is EAGVTQSPTHLIKTRGQQATLRCSPISGHTSVYWYQQALGLGLQFLLWYDEGEERNRGNFPPRFSGRQFPNYSSELNVNALELEDSALYLCASTLQGFYGYTFGSGTRLTVV.

The rearrangement uses TRBV2 and TRBJ1-5; D is perhaps TRBD1 (6 bases). The CDR3 consists of 13 residues. Germline V gene lookup returns CDR1 SNHLY and CDR2 FYNNEI. The V gene lost 11 bases and the J gene lost 4 bases, with 15 bases spanning the gap. The CDR3 sequence: CAGHRELNQPQHF. The CDR3 DNA sequence: TGTGCCGGTCACAGGGAATTGAATCAGCCCCAGCATTTT. The full variable domain, in which reference TRBV2 and TRBJ1-5 provide the parts outside the CDR3, is EPEVTQTPSHQVTQMGQEVILRCVPISNHLYFYWYRQILGQKVEFLVSFYNNEISEKSEIFDDQFSVERPDGSNFTLKIRSTKLEDSAMYFCAGHRELNQPQHFGDGTRLSIL.

The chain recombines TRBV6-6 with TRBJ1-1, with 10 bases lining up with TRBD1. In germline, CDR1 is MNHNY, CDR2 SVGAGI (reference sequence). Trimming cost V 0 bases and J 5 bases; bases outside gene matches: 6. There are 16 residues in the CDR3. The CDR3 here is CASSYSRDRGWTEAFF. CDR3 bases: TGTGCCAGCAGTTACTCGCGGGACAGGGGTTGGACTGAAGCTTTCTTT.

This chain connects TRBV7-9 to TRBJ1-2, with 7 bases aligning to TRBD1. CDR1 SEHNR and CDR2 FQNEAQ come from the germline V gene (reference sequence). After removal of 1 base from V and 5 bases from J, the junction contained 4 bases not matched to a gene. The CDR3 is made up of 14 amino acids. CDR3 residues: CASSLGDRAYGYTF. The DNA for the CDR3 is TGTGCCAGCAGCTTAGGAGACAGGGCGTATGGCTACACCTTC.

The gene calls are TRBV7-2 and TRBJ2-7; TRBD1 aligns across 8 bases. The CDR3 consists of 14 residues. Trimming took 5 bases from V and 2 from J; bases not matched to a gene: 5. Germline V gives CDR1 SGHTA, CDR2 FQGNSA. For the CDR3, the DNA is TGTGCCAGCAGCCTCGGACAGGGCGCCTACGAGCAGTACGTC. As protein: CASSLGQGAYEQYV.